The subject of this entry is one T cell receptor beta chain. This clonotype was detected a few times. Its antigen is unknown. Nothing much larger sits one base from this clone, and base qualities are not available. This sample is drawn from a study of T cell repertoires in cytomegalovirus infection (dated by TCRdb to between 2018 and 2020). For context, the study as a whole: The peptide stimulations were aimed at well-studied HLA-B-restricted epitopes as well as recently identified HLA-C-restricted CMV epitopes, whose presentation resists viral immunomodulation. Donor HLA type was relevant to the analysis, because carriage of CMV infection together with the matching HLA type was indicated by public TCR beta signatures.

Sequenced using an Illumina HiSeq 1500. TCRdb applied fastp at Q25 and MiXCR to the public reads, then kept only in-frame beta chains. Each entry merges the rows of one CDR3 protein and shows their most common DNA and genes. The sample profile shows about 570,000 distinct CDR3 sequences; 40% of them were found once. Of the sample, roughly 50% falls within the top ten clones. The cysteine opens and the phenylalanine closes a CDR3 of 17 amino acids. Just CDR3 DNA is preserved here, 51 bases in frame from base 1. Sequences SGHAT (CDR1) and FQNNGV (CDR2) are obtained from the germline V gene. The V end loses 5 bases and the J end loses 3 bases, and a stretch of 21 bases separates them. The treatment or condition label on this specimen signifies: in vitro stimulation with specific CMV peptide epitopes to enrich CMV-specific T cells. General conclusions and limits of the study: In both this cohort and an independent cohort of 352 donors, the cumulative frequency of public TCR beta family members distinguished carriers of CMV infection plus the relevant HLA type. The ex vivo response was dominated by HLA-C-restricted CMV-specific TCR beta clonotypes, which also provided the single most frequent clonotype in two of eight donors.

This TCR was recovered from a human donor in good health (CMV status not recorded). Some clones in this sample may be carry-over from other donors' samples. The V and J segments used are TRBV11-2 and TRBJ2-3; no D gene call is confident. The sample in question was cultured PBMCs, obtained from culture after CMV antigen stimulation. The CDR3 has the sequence CASSRLAVGMGTDTQYF. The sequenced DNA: TGTGCCAGCAGCCGCCTGGCGGTAGGGATGGGGACAGATACGCAGTATTTT.